Here is one T cell receptor beta chain with its context. The time point is: cycle 4 day 1 (C4D1), after five to seven weeks of nivolumab. Brentuximab vedotin exposure varied among the patients, all of whom had relapsed after autologous stem cell transplantation. Negative magnetic selection isolated CD4+ T cells from thawed PBMCs. Each best response was a complete response, a partial response or progressive disease. Assay used: immunoSEQ multiplex PCR; TCRdb lists only in-frame clones, some missing. The table includes about 27,000 clones, approximately 85% detected once. The sample belongs to a study of PD-1 blockade in classical Hodgkin lymphoma. This CDR3 region has 15 residues. Trimming removed 1 base at V and 2 bases at J, with 10 bases between. Germline V lookup: CDR1 SGHDT, CDR2 YYEEEE.

Specimen: CD4+ T cells from blood, collected before the fourth cycle of nivolumab. The V gene is TRBV5-6, the J gene TRBJ1-5; a possible D gene is TRBD1 (5 bases). The TCR sequence derives from a human donor with classical Hodgkin lymphoma. Here the CDR3 reads CASSLWQGRNQPQHF. The CDR3 DNA reads TGTGCCAGCAGCTTGTGGCAGGGACGCAATCAGCCCCAGCATTTT. Drawing the rest from reference TRBV5-6 and TRBJ1-5, the complete variable domain is DAGVTQSPTHLIKTRGQQVTLRCSPKSGHDTVSWYQQALGQGPQFIFQYYEEEERQRGNFPDRFSGHQFPNYSSELNVNALLLGDSALYLCASSLWQGRNQPQHFGDGTRLSIL.